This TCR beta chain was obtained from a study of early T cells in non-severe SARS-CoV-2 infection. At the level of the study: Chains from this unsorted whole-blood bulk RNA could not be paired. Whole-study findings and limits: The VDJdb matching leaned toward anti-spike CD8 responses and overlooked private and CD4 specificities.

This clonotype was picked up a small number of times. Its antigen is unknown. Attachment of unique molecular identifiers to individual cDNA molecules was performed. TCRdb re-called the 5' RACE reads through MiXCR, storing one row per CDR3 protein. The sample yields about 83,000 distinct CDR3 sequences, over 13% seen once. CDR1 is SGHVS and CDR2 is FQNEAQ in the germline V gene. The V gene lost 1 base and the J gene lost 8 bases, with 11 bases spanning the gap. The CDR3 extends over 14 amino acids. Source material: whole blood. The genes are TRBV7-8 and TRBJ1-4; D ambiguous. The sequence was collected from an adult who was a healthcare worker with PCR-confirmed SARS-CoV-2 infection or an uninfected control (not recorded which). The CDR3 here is CASSLGTNREKLFF. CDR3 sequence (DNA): TGTGCCAGCAGCTTAGGGACCAACCGGGAAAAACTGTTTTTT.